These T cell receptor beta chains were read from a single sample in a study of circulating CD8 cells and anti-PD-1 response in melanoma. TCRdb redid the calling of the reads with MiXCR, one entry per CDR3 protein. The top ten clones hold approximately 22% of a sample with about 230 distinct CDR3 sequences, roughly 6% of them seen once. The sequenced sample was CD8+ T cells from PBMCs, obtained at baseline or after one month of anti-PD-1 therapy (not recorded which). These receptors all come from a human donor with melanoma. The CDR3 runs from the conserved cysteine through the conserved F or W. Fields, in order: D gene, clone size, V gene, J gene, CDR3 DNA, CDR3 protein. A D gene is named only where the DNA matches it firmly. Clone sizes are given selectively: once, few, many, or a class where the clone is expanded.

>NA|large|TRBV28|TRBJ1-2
TGTGCCAGCAGTTTAGGATCTGGAGGGTTGGAGGGCTACACCTTC
CASSLGSGGLEGYTF
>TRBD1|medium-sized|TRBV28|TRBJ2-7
TGTGCCAGCAGTTACAGGGGGTCCCACGACGAGCAGTACTTC
CASSYRGSHDEQYF
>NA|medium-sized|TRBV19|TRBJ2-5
TGTGCCAGTAGTATAGAGGGACGGTACCAAGAGACCCAGTACTTC
CASSIEGRYQETQYF
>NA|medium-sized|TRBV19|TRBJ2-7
TGTGCCAGTAGTATAGCGGGAGGGGGCGTCTACGAGCAGTACTTC
CASSIAGGGVYEQYF
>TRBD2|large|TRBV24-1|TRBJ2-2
TGTGCCACCAGTGAGCGGGGGGAGGACACCGGGGAGCTGTTTTTT
CATSERGEDTGELFF
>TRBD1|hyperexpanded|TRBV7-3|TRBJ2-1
TGTGCCAGCAGCTTAACCTTAGGGACAGGGCCCTACAATGAGCAGTTCTTC
CASSLTLGTGPYNEQFF
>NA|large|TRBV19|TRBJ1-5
TGTGCCAGTAGTATTTGGGAAGGGCAGCCCCAGCATTTT
CASSIWEGQPQHF
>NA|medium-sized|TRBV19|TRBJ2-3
TGTGCCAGCGGCGCGAGCACAGATACGCAGTATTTT
CASGASTDTQYF
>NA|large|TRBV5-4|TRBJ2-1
TGTGCCAGCAGCTTGGACGGGGGCTCCTACAATGAGCAGTTCTTC
CASSLDGGSYNEQFF
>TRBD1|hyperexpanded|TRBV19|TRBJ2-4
TGTGCCAGTAGTATTCAAGGACAGGGATATAACATTCAGTACTTC
CASSIQGQGYNIQYF
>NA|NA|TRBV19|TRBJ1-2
TGTGCCAGTAGTACTCAGGACAGCGGGTACTATGGCTACACCTTC
CASSTQDSGYYGYTF
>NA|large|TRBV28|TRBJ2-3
TGTGCCAGCAGTTTCAACCCCCTCGATAGAGGGTCAGATACGCAGTATTTT
CASSFNPLDRGSDTQYF
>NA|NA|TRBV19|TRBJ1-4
TGTGCCAGTAGTAATGTAGTGGACCCGTTTAATGAAAAACTGTTTTTT
CASSNVVDPFNEKLFF
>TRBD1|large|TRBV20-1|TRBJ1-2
TGCAGTGCTAGAGATTCACAGGACAGGGTGAGCTATGGCTACACCTTC
CSARDSQDRVSYGYTF
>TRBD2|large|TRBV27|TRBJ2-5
TGTGCCAGCGGGGGGGTTTTCACGGAAGAGACCCAGTACTTC
CASGGVFTEETQYF
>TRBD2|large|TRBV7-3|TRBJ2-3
TGTGCCAGCAGCTCCCGGGGGGGCCCTCGATTAGATACGCAGTATTTT
CASSSRGGPRLDTQYF
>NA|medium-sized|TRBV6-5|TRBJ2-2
TGTGCCACCCAGGAGGGGCCTAACGGGGAGCTGTTTTTT
CATQEGPNGELFF
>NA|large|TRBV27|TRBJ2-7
TGTGCCAGCAGTACGGGCTACGAGCAGTACTTC
CASSTGYEQYF
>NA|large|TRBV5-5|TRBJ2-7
TGTGCCAGCAGCTTGGAAGTGTCAGGGACCCACGAGCAGTACTTC
CASSLEVSGTHEQYF
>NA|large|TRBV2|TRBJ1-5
TGTGCCAGCAGGCGGAGGGGGGGCAATCAGCCCCAGCATTTT
CASRRRGGNQPQHF
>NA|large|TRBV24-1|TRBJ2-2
TGTGCCACCAGTGACCCGACCAGACAGACCGGGGAGCTGTTTTTT
CATSDPTRQTGELFF
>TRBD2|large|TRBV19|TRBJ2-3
TGTGCCAGTAAAGGCTTAGCGGGGGACACAGATACGCAGTATTTT
CASKGLAGDTDTQYF
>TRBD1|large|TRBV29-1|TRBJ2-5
TGCAGCGTTGAAGATTCGGACAGGGGTGGACAAGAGACCCAGTACTTC
CSVEDSDRGGQETQYF
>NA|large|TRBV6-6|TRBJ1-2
TGTGCCAGCAGTTACTCGATTGGCTACACCTTC
CASSYSIGYTF
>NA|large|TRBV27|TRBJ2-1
TGTGCCAGCAGTTTCGGCTATGAGCAGTTCTTC
CASSFGYEQFF
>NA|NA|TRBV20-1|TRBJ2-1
TGCAGTGTTAGAGATGGAGGGGGGCTCAATGAGCAGTTCTTC
CSVRDGGGLNEQFF
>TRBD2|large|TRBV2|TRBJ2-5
TGTGCCAGCACTACTAGCGGGAATCAAGAGACCCAGTACTTC
CASTTSGNQETQYF
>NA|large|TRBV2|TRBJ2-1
TGTGCCAGCAGTCAAACATGGACACGGCCCCACGATGAGCAGTTCTTC
CASSQTWTRPHDEQFF
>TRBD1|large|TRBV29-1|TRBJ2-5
TGCAGCGCCAGAGGGACAGGTCAAGAGACCCAGTACTTC
CSARGTGQETQYF
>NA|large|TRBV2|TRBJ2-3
TGTGCCAGCAGTGAATCGATGAGAGATACGCAGTATTTT
CASSESMRDTQYF
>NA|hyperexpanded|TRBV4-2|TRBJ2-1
TGTGCCAGCAGCCAAGACCTCCCGAGCTCCTACAATGAGCAGTTCTTC
CASSQDLPSSYNEQFF
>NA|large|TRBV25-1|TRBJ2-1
TGTGCCAGCAGTATGCCGGTTAGGGGGAATGAGCAGTTCTTC
CASSMPVRGNEQFF
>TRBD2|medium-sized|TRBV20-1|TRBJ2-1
TGCAGTACCCTAGCGGGGCCCTACAATGAGCAGTTCTTC
CSTLAGPYNEQFF
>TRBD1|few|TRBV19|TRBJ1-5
TGTGCCAGTAGTCCCAACAGGGGAAGCAATCAGCCCCAGCATTTT
CASSPNRGSNQPQHF
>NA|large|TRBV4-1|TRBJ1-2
TGCGCCAGCAGCCAGGCGACAGTCACCTATGGCTACACCTTT
CASSQATVTYGYTF
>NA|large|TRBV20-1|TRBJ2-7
TGCAGTGCTGACTCGTCGGACAGTCCCTACGAGCAGTACTTC
CSADSSDSPYEQYF
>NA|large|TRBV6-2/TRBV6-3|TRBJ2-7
TGTGCCAGCGGACGTTCAGGGGTTGCCTACGAGCAGTACTTC
CASGRSGVAYEQYF
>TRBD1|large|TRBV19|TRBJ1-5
TGTGCCAGTTCCCAGGGGGCCCAGCCCCAGCATTTT
CASSQGAQPQHF
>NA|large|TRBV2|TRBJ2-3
TGTGCCAGCAGTCTTCAGGATACGCAGTATTTT
CASSLQDTQYF
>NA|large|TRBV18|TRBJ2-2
TGTGCCAGCTCACCCCTTGGTGGGCCAGGATCGAACACCGGGGAGCTGTTTTTT
CASSPLGGPGSNTGELFF
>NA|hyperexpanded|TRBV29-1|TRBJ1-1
TGCAGCGTTGAAGTGGAGAACACTGAAGCTTTCTTT
CSVEVENTEAFF
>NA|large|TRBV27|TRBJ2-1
TGTGCCAGCAGTCCCGTCGAGGACTCCTACAATGAGCAGTTCTTC
CASSPVEDSYNEQFF
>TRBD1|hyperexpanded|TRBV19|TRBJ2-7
TGTGCCAGTAGTGCGGGACAGGACTACGAGCAGTACTTC
CASSAGQDYEQYF
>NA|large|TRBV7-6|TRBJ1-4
TGTGCCAGCAGCTCAGTGGGGAGGGCGGAAAATGAAAAACTGTTTTTT
CASSSVGRAENEKLFF
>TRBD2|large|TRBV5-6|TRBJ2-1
TGTGCCAGCAGCTTGGGGACTAGCGGCAATGAGCAGTTCTTC
CASSLGTSGNEQFF
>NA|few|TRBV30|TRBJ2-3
TGTGCCTGGAACACCTTCAGCACAGATACGCAGTATTTT
CAWNTFSTDTQYF
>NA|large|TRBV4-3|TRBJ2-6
TGCGCCAGCAGCCAAGAGTTAGGCTCTGGGGCCAACGTCCTGACTTTC
CASSQELGSGANVLTF
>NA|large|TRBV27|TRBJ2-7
TGTGCCAGCAGTTTACGAGGGGGTTACGAGCAGTACTTC
CASSLRGGYEQYF
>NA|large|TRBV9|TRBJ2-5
TGTGCCAGCAGCTTCCCGGACTCGGCGGAGACCCAGTACTTC
CASSFPDSAETQYF
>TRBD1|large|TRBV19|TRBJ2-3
TGTGCCAGTAGTACCAGGGGGCCTGGCACAGATACGCAGTATTTT
CASSTRGPGTDTQYF
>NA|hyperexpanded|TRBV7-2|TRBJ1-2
TGTGCCAGCAGCTTAGCCCCCGAGACGGCTCCATATGGCTACACCTTC
CASSLAPETAPYGYTF
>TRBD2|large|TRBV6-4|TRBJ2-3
TGTGCCAGCAGTGACAAGGTAGCGGGACCCACAGATACGCAGTATTTT
CASSDKVAGPTDTQYF
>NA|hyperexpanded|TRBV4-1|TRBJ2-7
TGCGCCAGCAGCCTACCAGGGGCCTACGAGCAGTACTTC
CASSLPGAYEQYF
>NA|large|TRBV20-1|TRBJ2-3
TGCAGTGCTAGAAGGGACTCCTACACAGATACGCAGTATTTT
CSARRDSYTDTQYF
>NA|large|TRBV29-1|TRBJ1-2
TGCAGCGTTGAAAACCTGGTGGACAGCCAATTCCCTAACTATGGCTACACCTTC
CSVENLVDSQFPNYGYTF
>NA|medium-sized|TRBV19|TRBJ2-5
TGTGCCAGTAGTGCGCAAGAGACCCAGTACTTC
CASSAQETQYF
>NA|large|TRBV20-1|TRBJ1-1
TGCAGTGCTAGGAGAGGGGACACTGAAGCTTTCTTT
CSARRGDTEAFF
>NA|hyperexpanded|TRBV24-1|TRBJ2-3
TGTGCCACCAGTGACATAGGACTGACGCAGTATTTT
CATSDIGLTQYF
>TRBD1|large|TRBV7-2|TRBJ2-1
TGTGCCAGCAGCCCCACCGGACAGGGGGGGTACAATGAGCAGTTCTTC
CASSPTGQGGYNEQFF
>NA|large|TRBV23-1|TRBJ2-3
TGCGCCAGCACCCGAGGTAGAGGGGATACGCAGTATTTT
CASTRGRGDTQYF